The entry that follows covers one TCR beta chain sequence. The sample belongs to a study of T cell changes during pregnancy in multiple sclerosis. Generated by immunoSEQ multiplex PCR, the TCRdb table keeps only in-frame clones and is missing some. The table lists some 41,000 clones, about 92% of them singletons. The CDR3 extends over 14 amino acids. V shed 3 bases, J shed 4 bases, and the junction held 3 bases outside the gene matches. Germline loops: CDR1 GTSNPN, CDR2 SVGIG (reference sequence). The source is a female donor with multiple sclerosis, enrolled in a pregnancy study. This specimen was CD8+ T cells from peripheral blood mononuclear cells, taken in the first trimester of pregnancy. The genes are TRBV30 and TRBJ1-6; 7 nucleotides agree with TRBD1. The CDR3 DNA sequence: TGTGCCTGGAGGGGGACAGCGTATAATTCACCCCTCCACTTT. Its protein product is CAWRGTAYNSPLHF. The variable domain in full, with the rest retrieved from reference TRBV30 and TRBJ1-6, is SQTIHQWPATLVQPVGSPLSLECTVEGTSNPNLYWYRQAAGRGLQLLFYSVGIGQISSEVPQNLSASRPQDRQFILSSKKLLLSDSGFYLCAWRGTAYNSPLHFGNGTRLTVT.